This T cell receptor (beta chain) is from a study of blood T cell repertoires in COVID-19. About the study: Sources were T cells, B-cell-depleted T cells, or PBMCs; the material itself was cDNA or gDNA.

The CDR3 is made up of 16 amino acids. Per the authors' pipeline: Scientists estimated how many nucleated cells there were by amplifying reference gene primers. Profiling relied on immunoSEQ multiplex PCR, and the TCRdb table lists in-frame clones only, not all of them. For V, J and clone size, that table is used; D and trimming come from the DNA. The table has approximately 56,000 clones, about 85% seen once. The receptor comes from a woman of 80 years or more with acute or convalescent COVID-19. Source material: peripheral blood. This chain joins TRBV21-1 and TRBJ1-1. TRBV21-1 is assigned pseudogene status. The CDR3 loop is CASSKAGGAHHTEAFF. CDR3 bases: TGTGCCAGCAGCAAAGCGGGGGGGGCGCACCACACTGAAGCTTTCTTT.